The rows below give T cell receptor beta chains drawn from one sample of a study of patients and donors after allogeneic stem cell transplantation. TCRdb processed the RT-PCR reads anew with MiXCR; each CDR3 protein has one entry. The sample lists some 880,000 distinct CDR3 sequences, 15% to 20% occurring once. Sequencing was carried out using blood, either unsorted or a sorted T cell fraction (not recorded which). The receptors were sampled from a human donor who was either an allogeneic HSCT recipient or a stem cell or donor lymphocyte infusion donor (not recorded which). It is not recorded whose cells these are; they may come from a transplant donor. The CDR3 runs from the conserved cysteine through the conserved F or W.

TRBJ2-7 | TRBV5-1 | CASSLGASGTGGYEQYF
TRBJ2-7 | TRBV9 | CASSVTAGYEQYF
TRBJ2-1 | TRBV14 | CASSQTSVRQFF
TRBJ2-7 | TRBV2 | CASSPPGLAGGSLYEQYF
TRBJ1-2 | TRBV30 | CAWSLGTGDHGYTF
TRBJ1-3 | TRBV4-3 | CASSQEIGGYSGNTIYF
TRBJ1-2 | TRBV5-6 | CASSVPPQGGYTF
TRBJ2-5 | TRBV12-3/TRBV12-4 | CASRGMTSGKETQYF
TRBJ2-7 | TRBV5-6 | CASSGSGMIYEQYF
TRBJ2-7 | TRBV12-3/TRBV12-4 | CASSLHRVHEQYF
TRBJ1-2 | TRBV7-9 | CASSFIGWEKHYGYTF
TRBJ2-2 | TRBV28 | CASSLSGQGTGELFF
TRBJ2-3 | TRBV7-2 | CASSLVGKRADTQYF
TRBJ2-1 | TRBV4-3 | CASSQDQRGHNEQFF
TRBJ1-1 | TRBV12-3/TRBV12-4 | CASSPYRDRVNTEAFF
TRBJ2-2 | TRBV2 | CASSPQGSPTGELFF
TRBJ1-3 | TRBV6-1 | CASSLTYNSGNTIYF
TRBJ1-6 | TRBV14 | CASRGESYNSPLHF
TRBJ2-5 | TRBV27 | CASRGQGRETQYF
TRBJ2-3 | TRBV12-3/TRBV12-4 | CASSTETGGGSTDTQYF
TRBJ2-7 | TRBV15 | CATSSRLPYEQYF
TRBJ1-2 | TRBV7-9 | CASSSSGRGYGYTF
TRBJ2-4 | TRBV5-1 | CASSLSGAGRDIQYF
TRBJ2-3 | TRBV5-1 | CASSGQGPGDTQYF
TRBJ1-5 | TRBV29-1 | CSVLQGACSNQPQHF
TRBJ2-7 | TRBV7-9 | CASSLLGAGYFHEQYF
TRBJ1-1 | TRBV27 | CASSLSRSTEAFF
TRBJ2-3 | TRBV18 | CASSNLQGPDTQYF
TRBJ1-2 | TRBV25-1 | CASSAAGQKNYGYTF